One and the same sample provided the 21 T cell receptor beta chains below, sequenced in a study of cytomegalovirus exposure and HLA in healthy donors. The PCR ran on 60 Vbeta and 13 Jbeta primers. Clones were sequenced by immunoSEQ multiplex PCR, and TCRdb holds only the in-frame ones, with some missing. The data show roughly 150,000 clones, roughly four fifths seen once. Sample: PBMCs. All receptors come from a man aged 40-49 years in good health and CMV-seronegative.

The chain employs TRBV4-1 and TRBJ1-2, with no clear D. This CDR3 has 12 residues. CDR1 and CDR2 from the germline V gene are MGHRA and YSYEKL. The V end was cut by 0 bases, the J end by 8 bases, with 7 bases between. Here the CDR3 reads CASSQDLAGYTF. The CDR3 DNA reads as TGCGCCAGCAGCCAAGATTTGGCCGGCTACACCTTC.

This clone has only a few counts. The chain recombines TRBV5-6 with TRBJ2-1; perhaps TRBD2 as D (6 bases). Germline V gives CDR1 SGHDT, CDR2 YYEEEE. Trimming cost V 4 bases and J 7 bases, with 12 bases left between them. The CDR3 runs 13 residues. The CDR3 DNA reads TGTGCCAGCAGCCCCGGGACTTCAAATGAGCAGTTCTTC. This encodes CASSPGTSNEQFF.

This clone has just a few counts. The gene calls are TRBV19 and TRBJ2-7, with TRBD2 identical over 8 bases. Trimming at V came to 6 bases and at J to 3 bases, leaving 16 bases not matched to a gene. The V gene's germline CDR1 is LNHDA and CDR2 SQIVND (reference sequence). The CDR3 covers 17 residues. Here the CDR3 DNA reads TGTGCCAGTAGGCCTCGGGGGGGGCCTATGGGATTCTACGAGCAGTACGTC. Translation: CASRPRGGPMGFYEQYV.

The rearrangement uses TRBV27 and TRBJ1-6; 9 positions match TRBD1. The germline V gene has CDR1 MNHEY and CDR2 SMNVEV (reference sequence). The CDR3 length is 17 residues. The J segment lost 10 bases and the V segment lost 2 bases, leaving 12 bases of the junction unmatched. The CDR3 DNA reads as TGTGCCAGCAGTTTAGGGGGACAGGGTAATTTGGAGTCACCCCTCCACTTT. The encoded protein is CASSLGGQGNLESPLHF.

This clone was seen more than once but under ten times. One end of the junction varies from germline; a read error may be responsible. The J gene is TRBJ2-6, the V gene TRBV28, with 10 positions matching TRBD2. This CDR3 is built from 16 residues. Germline CDR1 reads MDHEN; CDR2 reads SYDVKM. CDR3: CASGSSGRGGANGLTF. The CDR3 DNA is TGTGCCAGCGGGTCTAGCGGGAGAGGTGGGGCCAACGGCCTGACTTTC.

The chain carries TRBV29-1 and TRBJ2-3, with 8 bases lining up with TRBD1. CDR1 and CDR2 from the germline V gene are SQVTM and ANQGSEA. The CDR3 runs to 12 residues. V trimming: 2 bases; J trimming: 6 bases; junction bases outside the gene matches: 1. The CDR3 sequence is CSVEQGADTQYF. CDR3 nucleotides: TGCAGCGTTGAACAGGGGGCGGATACGCAGTATTTT.

In nucleotides, the CDR3 is TGTGCCAGCAGTTCCTCCGGCGGGCCCCACCGGGGGACCCAGTACTTC. Its translation: CASSSSGGPHRGTQYF. The rearrangement links TRBV28 to TRBJ2-5; D might be TRBD2 (5 bases). Trimming removed 4 bases at V and 7 bases at J, with 22 bases between. The CDR3 covers 16 residues. CDR1 is MDHEN and CDR2 is SYDVKM in the germline V gene.

The chain links TRBV30 to TRBJ2-5, with TRBD2 matching 13 bases. The CDR3 runs 14 residues. CDR1 GTSNPN and CDR2 SVGIG come from the germline V gene (reference sequence). Germline trimming cut 5 bases from V and 4 bases from J; bases unmatched to any gene: 4. CDR3 DNA sequence: TGTGCCTGGCGACTAGCGGGAGGAGTAGAGACCCAGTACTTC. Its translation is CAWRLAGGVETQYF.

This chain joins TRBV9 and TRBJ2-2; possible D gene TRBD1, 6 bases. Germline V CDR1 and CDR2: SGDLS, YYNGEE. Trimming stripped 5 bases from V and 1 base from J, with 9 bases between. This CDR3 has 14 residues. The CDR3 nucleotides are TGTGCCAGCAGTCCGGGACAGAACACCGGGGAGCTGTTTTTT. Encoded protein: CASSPGQNTGELFF.

The chain has TRBV6-5 and TRBJ1-4; D might be TRBD1 (6 bases). This CDR3 is built from 14 residues. Germline CDR1 is MNHEY and CDR2 is SVGAGI. With 6 bases removed from V and 5 bases from J, the gap between germline ends came to 13 bases. The CDR3 loop is CASSLRGTNEKLFF. As DNA, the CDR3 is TGTGCCAGCAGCCTAAGGGGGACGAATGAAAAACTGTTTTTT.

This clone was seen a handful of times. J is TRBJ1-2 and V is TRBV7-3; the match to TRBD1 covers 7 bases. There are 15 residues in the CDR3. V gave up 0 bases and J gave up 8 bases; unmatched junction bases: 9. CDR1 and CDR2 from the germline V gene are SGHTA and FQGTGA. The CDR3 DNA is TGTGCCAGCAGCTTAACCCCGGACAGGCCGGGGGGCTACACCTTC. Its translation: CASSLTPDRPGGYTF.

V is TRBV19 and J is TRBJ2-7; 11 bases fit TRBD1. CDR1 and CDR2 from the germline V gene are LNHDA and SQIVND (reference sequence). V shed 7 bases and J 4 bases; nucleotides not matched to a gene: 6. This CDR3 is built from 14 residues. The CDR3 DNA is TGTGCCAGTAAAGTCGGACAGGGGGCGTACGAGCAGTACTTC. Amino acid sequence: CASKVGQGAYEQYF.

The chain is built from TRBV28 and TRBJ2-7; D possibly corresponds to TRBD1 (7 bases). Per germline, CDR1 MDHEN and CDR2 SYDVKM. CDR3 length: 15 amino acids. V gave up 3 bases and J gave up 4 bases, with 16 bases separating them. CDR3 DNA sequence: TGTGCCAGCAGTTTGCCAGGGGGGCCAGCGTACGAGCAGTACTTC. It specifies CASSLPGGPAYEQYF.

In this sample, this clone turned up once. The J gene is TRBJ1-1, the V gene TRBV27, with 7 bases fitting TRBD1. The CDR3 covers 14 residues. The germline gives CDR1 MNHEY, CDR2 SMNVEV (reference sequence). V dropped 6 bases and J dropped 5; count of bases not matched to a gene: 9. CDR3 sequence (DNA): TGTGCCAGCAGGAGAGGGGGCCTAGGAACTGAAGCTTTCTTT. It translates to CASRRGGLGTEAFF.

This clone was counted a single time. The gene calls are TRBV7-8 and TRBJ2-7, with 10 positions matching TRBD2. The junction had 1 base not matched to a gene; V was cut back by 4 bases and J by 1 base. Per germline, CDR1 SGHVS and CDR2 FQNEAQ. The CDR3 is 14 residues long. The CDR3 nucleotides read TGTGCCAGCAGCTGGACTAGCGGATCCTACGAGCAGTACTTC. Amino acid sequence: CASSWTSGSYEQYF. The complete variable domain, with remaining parts taken from reference TRBV7-8 and TRBJ2-7, reads GAGVSQSPRYKVAKRGQDVALRCDPISGHVSLFWYQQALGQGPEFLTYFQNEAQLDKSGLPSDRFFAERPEGSVSTLKIQRTQQEDSAVYLCASSWTSGSYEQYFGPGTRLTVT.

The chain joins TRBV5-1 to TRBJ2-3; maybe TRBD2 (5 bases). V gave up 0 bases and J gave up 3 bases, with 11 bases separating them. CDR1 is SGHRS, CDR2 YFSETQ, per germline. The length of the CDR3 is 15 residues. The CDR3 sequence: CASSLADWVTDTQYF. The CDR3 nucleotides read TGCGCCAGCAGCTTGGCGGACTGGGTTACAGATACGCAGTATTTT. Variable domain in full (rest from reference TRBV5-1 and TRBJ2-3): KAGVTQTPRYLIKTRGQQVTLSCSPISGHRSVSWYQQTPGQGLQFLFEYFSETQRNKGNFPGRFSGRQFSNSRSEMNVSTLELGDSALYLCASSLADWVTDTQYFGPGTRLTVL.

This clone has just a few counts. The germline gene is not matched at one end of the junction; a read error may be the cause. J is TRBJ2-7 and V is TRBV7-9; D gene uncertain. Germline loops: CDR1 SEHNR, CDR2 FQNEAQ (reference sequence). The CDR3 sequence is 11 residues long. The CDR3 coding sequence is TGTTCCAGCAGTTTTTTATACGAGCAGTACTTC. Translating it yields CSSSFLYEQYF.

The table lists this clone with a few counts. The J gene is TRBJ1-5, the V gene TRBV5-6; TRBD1 is a possible D gene (5 bases). V was shortened by 0 bases and J by 9 bases, with 13 bases between the two germline ends. Germline CDR1 reads SGHDT; CDR2 reads YYEEEE. This CDR3 comprises 14 residues. Here the CDR3 reads CASSLAAVQGPQHF. The CDR3 bases are TGTGCCAGCAGCTTGGCGGCCGTGCAGGGGCCCCAGCATTTT.

The chain is built from TRBV6-6 and TRBJ1-2; 7 nucleotides agree with TRBD1. Germline lookup yields CDR1 MNHNY and CDR2 SVGAGI (reference sequence). The CDR3 loop spans 15 amino acids. V shed 5 bases and J 8 bases; nucleotides not matched to a gene: 14. The CDR3 loop is CASSQIGDSPLGYTF. CDR3 in DNA: TGTGCCAGCAGTCAAATCGGGGACAGCCCCCTAGGCTACACCTTC.

The chain combines TRBV6-4 with TRBJ2-2, with TRBD1 identical over 9 bases. CDR3 length: 18 residues. Germline V gives CDR1 MRHNA, CDR2 SNTAGT. Germline trimming cut 0 bases from V and 6 bases from J; bases unmatched to any gene: 11. CDR3 in amino acids: CASSDSFETGGTAGELFF. The CDR3 coding sequence is TGTGCCAGCAGTGACTCGTTTGAAACAGGGGGCACCGCCGGGGAGCTGTTTTTT.

This clone was found once. The chain is built from TRBV10-1 and TRBJ2-3, with unresolved D. Trimming removed 2 bases from V and 8 bases from J, with 5 bases in between. Germline V gives CDR1 WNHNN, CDR2 SYGVQD (reference sequence). The CDR3 length is 11 residues. Here the CDR3 DNA reads TGCGCCAGCAGTGAGGGAGCTACGCAGTATTTT. As protein: CASSEGATQYF.